The next 8 T cell receptor beta chains were all read from a single sample in a study of beta chain features in type 1 diabetes. General observations from the study: Moderately but significantly shorter TCRB CDR3s were found in Type 1 diabetes patients in all four CD4+ subsets.

Their specific antigens are unknown. Every bit of the isolated RNA underwent reverse transcription, so sequencing read expressed TCRB transcripts. Repertoires were generated with immunoSEQ multiplex PCR, while TCRdb's copy carries only in-frame clones and drops some. The sample lists hundreds of thousands of clones, over 12% occurring once. Sequenced sample: naive CD4+ T cells from blood. The receptors originated from a man younger than 35 with type 1 diabetes.

This clone occurred a few times. V gene TRBV7-2 combines with J gene TRBJ1-1; TRBD1 agrees at 8 bases. The CDR3 runs to 16 residues. V gave up 3 bases and J gave up 1 base; unmatched junction bases: 7. Germline V gene data show CDR1 as SGHTA and CDR2 as FQGNSA. CDR3 in amino acids: CASSFGTGLGNTEAFF. As DNA, the CDR3 is TGTGCCAGCAGCTTCGGGACAGGCCTCGGGAACACTGAAGCTTTCTTT. Using reference TRBV7-2 and TRBJ1-1 for the parts outside the CDR3, the full variable domain is GAGVSQSPSNKVTEKGKDVELRCDPISGHTALYWYRQSLGQGLEFLIYFQGNSAPDKSGLPSDRFSAERTGGSVSTLTIQRTQQEDSAVYLCASSFGTGLGNTEAFFGQGTRLTVV.

There are a few counts of this clone. The chain employs TRBV9 and TRBJ1-2; D not certain. The CDR3 is 14 amino acids. Germline V gene sequence: CDR1 SGDLS, CDR2 YYNGEE. V lost 3 bases to trimming and J lost 1 base, with 10 bases between them. This CDR3 reads CASSEGLRNYGYTF. For the CDR3, the DNA is TGTGCCAGCAGCGAAGGGCTTCGTAACTATGGCTACACCTTC.

In the case of this clone: Relative to the germline gene, one junction end is altered; a read error may explain this. The chain has TRBV6-5 and TRBJ2-7; 10 bases map to TRBD1. CDR1 is MNHEY, CDR2 SVGAGI, per germline. CDR3 size: 14 residues. The CDR3 coding sequence is TGTGCCAGCAGGGGTCGGGACAGGGGTATCTTATTGGACTTC. Protein product: CASRGRDRGILLDF.

This clone was detected only a few times. This chain links TRBV4-3 with TRBJ1-2; 9 nucleotides match TRBD1. This CDR3 contains 16 residues. Germline loops: CDR1 LGHNA, CDR2 YSLEER. V lost 0 bases to trimming and J lost 5 bases; unmatched junction nucleotides: 7. CDR3 residues: CASSQDGDRGFYGYTF. For the CDR3, the DNA is TGCGCCAGCAGCCAAGATGGTGACAGGGGGTTTTATGGCTACACCTTC.

This clone has more than one count but fewer than ten. The V and J genes are TRBV6-5 and TRBJ1-4; D is possibly TRBD1 (5 bases). Germline CDR1 MNHEY, CDR2 SVGAGI. The CDR3 extends over 14 amino acids. Trimming cost V 11 bases and J 8 bases, with 21 bases left between them. CDR3 protein: CASSQVVGAEKLFF. The CDR3 bases are TGTGCCTCCTCACAGGTTGTGGGTGCGGAAAAACTGTTTTTT.

This clone occurred a few times. The sample holds other DNA sequences that translate to the same CDR3. This chain links TRBV30 with TRBJ2-3; D call uncertain. V was cut by 4 bases and J by 1 base, with 9 bases left in between. Germline V gene data show CDR1 as GTSNPN and CDR2 as SVGIG (reference sequence). The CDR3 has 13 amino acids. The CDR3 loop is CAWNRRRTDTQYF. The CDR3 DNA reads TGTGCCTGGAACCGCAGACGCACAGATACGCAGTATTTT.

V and J are TRBV2 and TRBJ2-7, with a tentative D call TRBD1 (5 bases). Germline assignment: CDR1 SNHLY and CDR2 FYNNEI. The CDR3 sequence is 13 residues long. V dropped 5 bases and J dropped 7 bases, with 15 bases sitting between them. CDR3 DNA: TGTGCCAGCAGTCGCCGCCTGACAGATGAGCAGTACTTC. Translation gives CASSRRLTDEQYF.

This clone was observed a handful of times. The V call is TRBV19, the J call TRBJ2-2; maybe TRBD1 (5 bases). Germline V gene data show CDR1 as LNHDA and CDR2 as SQIVND (reference sequence). V lost 4 bases to trimming and J lost 2 bases, with 11 bases between them. The CDR3 has 15 residues. The CDR3: CASSKADTNTGELFF. Here the CDR3 DNA reads TGTGCCAGTAGTAAGGCGGACACCAACACCGGGGAGCTGTTTTTT. Based on the CDR3 plus reference TRBV19 and TRBJ2-2, the full variable domain is DGGITQSPKYLFRKEGQNVTLSCEQNLNHDAMYWYRQDPGQGLRLIYYSQIVNDFQKGDIAEGYSVSREKKESFPLTVTSAQKNPTAFYLCASSKADTNTGELFFGEGSRLTVL.